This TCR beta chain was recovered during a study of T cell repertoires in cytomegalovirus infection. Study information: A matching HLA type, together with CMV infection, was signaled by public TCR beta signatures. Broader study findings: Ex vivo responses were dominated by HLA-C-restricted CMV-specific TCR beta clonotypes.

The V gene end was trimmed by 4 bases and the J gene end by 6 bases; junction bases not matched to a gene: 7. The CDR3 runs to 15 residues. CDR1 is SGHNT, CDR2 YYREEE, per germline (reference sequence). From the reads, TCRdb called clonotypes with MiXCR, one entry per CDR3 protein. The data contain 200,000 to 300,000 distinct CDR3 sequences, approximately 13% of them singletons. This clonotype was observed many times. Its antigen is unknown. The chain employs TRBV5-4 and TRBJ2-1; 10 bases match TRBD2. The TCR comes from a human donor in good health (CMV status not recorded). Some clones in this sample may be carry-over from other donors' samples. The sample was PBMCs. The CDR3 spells CASSPRIAGGNEQFF. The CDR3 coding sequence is TGTGCCAGCAGCCCGCGAATAGCGGGAGGCAATGAGCAGTTCTTC.